The 3 T cell receptor beta chains in this list originate from one sample, sequenced in a study of T cell responses to AZD1222 COVID-19 vaccine. Repertoires were generated with immunoSEQ multiplex PCR, while TCRdb's copy carries only in-frame clones and drops some. The sample yields around 100,000 clones, around 90% seen once. The starting material was peripheral blood, obtained on day 0 of AZD1222 vaccination. These receptors were taken from an adult in good health.

The chain carries TRBV7-3 and TRBJ1-2, with D maybe TRBD1 (6 bases). The CDR3 totals 18 residues. Trimming shortened V by 2 bases and J by 8 bases, and 27 bases separated the two germline ends. Germline V lookup: CDR1 SGHTA, CDR2 FQGTGA. CDR3 DNA: TGTGCCAGCAGCTTACAGGCAGCGGGGATAACAGGGAAAGAGGGCTACACCTTC. It translates to CASSLQAAGITGKEGYTF.

The V call is TRBV18, the J call TRBJ1-5; D gene ambiguous. V was trimmed by 5 bases and J by 2 bases, leaving 10 bases between them. CDR3 length equals 14 residues. Germline CDR1 is KGHSH and CDR2 is LQKENI. CDR3 residues: CASSEQWGNQPQHF. CDR3 nucleotides: TGTGCCAGCTCAGAACAGTGGGGCAATCAGCCCCAGCATTTT.

V gene TRBV10-1 combines with J gene TRBJ1-5, with 8 bases aligning to TRBD1. Germline V gives CDR1 WNHNN, CDR2 SYGVQD (reference sequence). The CDR3 runs to 19 residues. The V gene end was trimmed by 4 bases and the J gene end by 0 bases; junction bases not matched to a gene: 14. This chain's CDR3 is CASSAVRTGNLYSNQPQHF. CDR3 coding DNA: TGCGCCAGCAGTGCGGTCCGGACAGGGAATTTATATAGCAATCAGCCCCAGCATTTT.